The clone carrying this T cell receptor (beta chain) was seen many times. Its antigen is currently unknown. CDR3 length: 15 residues. The germline V gene encodes CDR1 SGHRS and CDR2 YFSETQ. V gave up 0 bases and J gave up 0 bases, with 10 bases separating them. This sample stems from a study of neurological immune-mediated disorders. From 15-18 subjects, each sequencing run yielded over 180 million TCR-beta sequences. In TCRdb, the 5' RACE reads were re-called with MiXCR into one record per CDR3 protein. The repertoire holds fewer than 85,000 distinct CDR3 sequences, just over 5% seen once, with 2.2% in the top ten. Study outcomes and limitations: The most TCR clonal expansion was seen in HTLV-1-associated myelopathy, whereas the least was seen in multiple sclerosis, below the level in healthy controls. The study phylogenetically grouped the repertoires of 18 of 34 multiple sclerosis patients into one related-CDR3 cluster, a possible signature.

The sequence was obtained from a woman in her thirties with multiple sclerosis. The chain combines TRBV5-1 with TRBJ2-7; tentatively, D is TRBD1 (5 bases). What was sequenced was PBMCs. The CDR3 DNA follows: TGCGCCAGCAGCTTGGACAGGAAAAGCTCCTACGAGCAGTACGTC. This sequence encodes CASSLDRKSSYEQYV.